Below are 20 T cell receptor beta chains sequenced from a single sample in a study of STAT3 mutations in large granular lymphocyte leukemia. Study-wide results and caveats: At least one immunodominant TCR beta clonotype appeared in every T-cell large granular lymphocyte leukemia patient.

The protocol was immunoSEQ multiplex PCR, while the TCRdb copy is restricted to in-frame clones and leaves out a portion. The top ten clones hold under 85% of a sample with some 5,000 clones, 45% to 55% of them seen once. No antigens are known for them. What was sequenced was peripheral blood mononuclear cells. These receptors all come from a man aged 55 to 70 with T-cell large granular lymphocyte leukemia. Some clones in this sample may be carry-over from other donors' samples.

This chain joins TRBV23-1 and TRBJ2-4, with TRBD1 identical over 8 bases. TRBV23-1 is an open reading frame whose function is uncertain. V shed 10 bases, J shed 5 bases, and the junction held 10 bases outside the gene matches. There are 14 residues in the CDR3. CDR3 in DNA: TGCGCCATCCTGGACAGGGAGGAGCAAAACATTCAGTACTTC. This translates into CAILDREEQNIQYF.

This rearrangement joins TRBV6-1 to TRBJ2-7, with D maybe TRBD1 (6 bases). The CDR3 is 14 amino acids. Trimming left V 4 bases short and J 6 bases short, with 16 bases between. Per germline, CDR1 MNHNS and CDR2 SASEGT. The CDR3 nucleotides read TGTGCCAGCAGTGCGACGGACAGAGCGGTCGAGCAGTACGTC. Its translation: CASSATDRAVEQYV.

This clone was counted between two and nine times. CDR3 protein: CAWSDGAADTQYF. The CDR3 DNA reads as TGTGCCTGGAGTGACGGGGCGGCAGATACGCAGTATTTT. V is TRBV30 and J is TRBJ2-3; D is tentatively TRBD1 or TRBD2 (5 bases each). Germline lookup yields CDR1 GTSNPN and CDR2 SVGIG (reference sequence). The CDR3 has 13 amino acids. The V gene lost 1 base and the J gene lost 4 bases, with 9 bases spanning the gap.

In this sample, this clone is medium-sized (0.01 to 0.1%). The chain has TRBV27 and TRBJ1-6; D call uncertain. This CDR3 is built from 13 residues. V was shortened by 3 bases and J by 7 bases, with 7 bases between the two germline ends. Germline-derived CDR1 and CDR2 are MNHEY and SMNVEV (reference sequence). The CDR3 DNA sequence: TGTGCCAGCAGTTTCCGAGAGAATTCACCCCTCCACTTT. It specifies CASSFRENSPLHF.

The rearrangement links TRBV7-9 to TRBJ2-3; 11 bases agree with TRBD1. V was clipped by 4 bases and J by 5 bases; unmatched bases: 2. This CDR3 contains 14 residues. Germline V gene lookup returns CDR1 SEHNR and CDR2 FQNEAQ (reference sequence). This CDR3 is CASSSGTGGDTQYF. In nucleotides, the CDR3 is TGTGCCAGCAGCTCCGGGACAGGGGGAGATACGCAGTATTTT. Full variable domain (missing parts from reference TRBV7-9 and TRBJ2-3): DTGVSQNPRHKITKRGQNVTFRCDPISEHNRLYWYRQTLGQGPEFLTYFQNEAQLEKSRLLSDRFSAERPKGSFSTLEIQRTEQGDSAMYLCASSSGTGGDTQYFGPGTRLTVL.

V is TRBV5-1 and J is TRBJ1-2, with D maybe TRBD1 (5 bases). CDR3 length equals 14 residues. V was shortened by 0 bases and J by 8 bases, with 14 bases between the two germline ends. Germline CDR1 SGHRS, CDR2 YFSETQ. CDR3 amino acids: CASSLDAQGNGYTF. CDR3 bases: TGCGCCAGCAGCTTGGATGCCCAGGGTAACGGCTACACCTTC.

This clone turned up a few times. V usage is TRBV30 and J usage is TRBJ1-4; 9 bases map to TRBD1. CDR1 GTSNPN and CDR2 SVGIG come from the germline V gene (reference sequence). The CDR3 runs to 12 residues. The V and J ends lost 6 bases and 8 bases, in that order; junction bases with no gene match: 4. CDR3 sequence (DNA): TGTGCCTGCCAGGACAGGGGCGAAAAACTGTTTTTT. This translates into CACQDRGEKLFF.

V usage is TRBV29-1 and J usage is TRBJ2-7; D call uncertain. Trimming cost V 3 bases and J 6 bases, with 9 bases left between them. CDR1 and CDR2 (germline): SQVTM, ANQGSEA. The CDR3 length is 11 residues. The CDR3 coding sequence is TGCAGCGTTGAGAACAGTTCCGAGCAGTACGTC. This translates into CSVENSSEQYV.

The chain has TRBV6-5 and TRBJ2-5; D uncertain. Germline CDR1 reads MNHEY; CDR2 reads SVGAGI. This CDR3 region has 11 residues. Trimming left V 5 bases short and J 4 bases short, with 5 bases between. The CDR3 region is CASSITETQYF. DNA of the CDR3: TGTGCCAGCAGTATCACAGAGACCCAGTACTTC.

This chain connects TRBV27 to TRBJ1-2; D uncertain. CDR1 and CDR2 (germline): MNHEY, SMNVEV (reference sequence). The CDR3 totals 16 residues. The V end lost 10 bases, the J end lost 4 bases, and 25 bases lay between the germline ends. CDR3 bases: TGTGCCAACCCAATAGATATGGCACATCTACTCTATGGCTACACCTTC. Protein: CANPIDMAHLLYGYTF.

V and J are TRBV5-4 and TRBJ1-5; the D is unclear. CDR1 and CDR2 from the germline V gene are SGHNT and YYREEE (reference sequence). This CDR3 contains 14 residues. The ends were cut back, 2 bases at V and 10 bases at J, with 16 bases in the middle. The CDR3 region is CASSLQGDPGPQHF. CDR3 DNA sequence: TGTGCCAGCAGCTTACAAGGCGATCCTGGACCCCAGCATTTT.

There are a few counts of this clone. The chain employs TRBV5-4 and TRBJ2-5; D might be TRBD2 (6 bases). The CDR3 sequence is 13 residues long. Germline lookup yields CDR1 SGHNT and CDR2 YYREEE (reference sequence). V lost 6 bases and J lost 4, with 13 bases in between. For the CDR3, the DNA is TGTGCCAGCACCCGGGGGAGCGGAGAGACCCAGTACTTC. Encoded protein: CASTRGSGETQYF.

The V gene is TRBV7-9, the J gene TRBJ2-7; D ambiguous. CDR3 length: 11 amino acids. Germline assignment: CDR1 SEHNR and CDR2 FQNEAQ (reference sequence). V lost 2 bases, J lost 4 bases, and 3 bases lay in between. For the CDR3, the DNA is TGTGCCAGCAGCTTATCTTACGAGCAGTACTTC. It specifies CASSLSYEQYF. Based on the CDR3 plus reference TRBV7-9 and TRBJ2-7, the full variable domain is DTGVSQNPRHKITKRGQNVTFRCDPISEHNRLYWYRQTLGQGPEFLTYFQNEAQLEKSRLLSDRFSAERPKGSFSTLEIQRTEQGDSAMYLCASSLSYEQYFGPGTRLTVT.

This clone was detected a few times. The chain is built from TRBV5-1 and TRBJ2-5; D is perhaps TRBD1 (5 bases). Trimming stripped 3 bases from V and 5 bases from J, with 23 bases between. The CDR3 consists of 17 residues. CDR1 and CDR2 from the germline V gene are SGHRS and YFSETQ. DNA of the CDR3: TGCGCCAGCAGCTGGGCCCCCGAGCAGGGCGCAGGCGAGACCCAGTACTTC. Encoded protein: CASSWAPEQGAGETQYF.

This clone was seen only a few times. The chain joins TRBV7-9 to TRBJ2-7, with D possibly being TRBD1 (5 bases). Trimming pared 6 bases from V and 2 bases from J, leaving 14 bases between. Per germline, CDR1 SEHNR and CDR2 FQNEAQ (reference sequence). The CDR3 extends over 14 amino acids. CDR3 nucleotides: TGTGCCAGCAGTTCCCAGGACAAACCCTACGAGCAGTACTTC. Translated: CASSSQDKPYEQYF.

V usage is TRBV19 and J usage is TRBJ1-5; 7 bases are shared with TRBD1. The CDR3 covers 14 residues. The ends lost 3 bases at V and 6 bases at J; junction bases unmatched: 5. Germline CDR1 is LNHDA and CDR2 is SQIVND (reference sequence). DNA for the CDR3: TGTGCCAGTAGTATCCGACAGGGCGGTCAGCCCCAGCATTTT. Residues: CASSIRQGGQPQHF.

This clone was counted between two and nine times. The chain couples TRBV18 to TRBJ2-7; no definite D call. The CDR3 has 11 amino acids. The V end was cut by 2 bases, the J end by 6 bases, with 5 bases between. Germline-derived CDR1 and CDR2 are KGHSH and LQKENI. The CDR3 protein is CASSPEREQYF. The CDR3 coding sequence is TGTGCCAGCTCACCAGAACGCGAGCAGTACTTC.

This clone was seen only a few times. The gene calls are TRBV5-1 and TRBJ2-7, with 8 bases fitting TRBD1. CDR1 is SGHRS and CDR2 is YFSETQ in the germline V gene. The CDR3 extends over 13 amino acids. V trimming: 4 bases; J trimming: 3 bases; junction bases outside the gene matches: 3. In DNA form, the CDR3 reads TGCGCCAGCAGCCACGGACAGGGCTACGAGCAGTACGTC. It specifies CASSHGQGYEQYV.

V gene TRBV9 combines with J gene TRBJ2-5; 8 bases match TRBD1. The CDR3 is 15 residues long. V shed 4 bases, J shed 9 bases, and the junction held 14 bases outside the gene matches. CDR1 is SGDLS and CDR2 is YYNGEE in the germline V gene. The DNA of the CDR3 is TGTGCCAGCAGCACCCAGGGGGCACCTTCTTCGTCCCAGTACTTC. Translation gives CASSTQGAPSSSQYF.

This clone was seen only a few times. The chain is built from TRBV25-1 and TRBJ2-5; D is tentatively TRBD1 or TRBD2 (5 bases each). V lost 4 bases and J lost 7, with 13 bases in between. The germline gives CDR1 MGHDK, CDR2 SYGVNS. This CDR3 region has 13 residues. CDR3 in amino acids: CASSGSSGGTQYF. In nucleotides, the CDR3 is TGTGCCAGCAGTGGGTCCTCTGGGGGGACCCAGTACTTC.